The 29 T cell receptor beta chains listed next were all sequenced from one sample in a study of blood T cell repertoires in COVID-19. TCRdb's table, derived via immunoSEQ multiplex PCR, lists solely in-frame clones and lacks some. The table lists 220,000 or so clones, 82% of them singletons. The sequenced sample consisted of peripheral blood. The receptors derive from a woman over 75 with COVID-19, enrolled during active disease.

The rearrangement uses TRBV5-1 and TRBJ1-2; D perhaps matches TRBD1 (5 bases). Trimming took 6 bases from V and 2 from J, leaving 11 bases between them. Germline assignment: CDR1 SGHRS and CDR2 YFSETQ. This CDR3 is built from 13 residues. CDR3 sequence (DNA): TGCGCCAGCAACTCAGGGTCGAACTATGGCTACACCTTC. Translation gives CASNSGSNYGYTF. Using reference TRBV5-1 and TRBJ1-2 for the parts outside the CDR3, the full variable domain is KAGVTQTPRYLIKTRGQQVTLSCSPISGHRSVSWYQQTPGQGLQFLFEYFSETQRNKGNFPGRFSGRQFSNSRSEMNVSTLELGDSALYLCASNSGSNYGYTFGSGTRLTVV.

The chain links TRBV9 to TRBJ1-5; D remains ambiguous. Trimming shortened V by 1 base and J by 7 bases, and 9 bases separated the two germline ends. From germline, CDR1 is SGDLS and CDR2 YYNGEE. This CDR3 contains 13 residues. As DNA, the CDR3 is TGTGCCAGCAGCGTAAGCGACCAGCAGCCCCAGCATTTT. Its translation is CASSVSDQQPQHF.

CDR3 region: CASSPGRGAYEQYF. CDR3 coding DNA: TGTGCCAGCAGTCCGGGACGGGGGGCCTACGAGCAGTACTTC. The V gene is TRBV6-2 or TRBV6-3, the J gene TRBJ2-7; the match to TRBD2 covers 7 bases. Per the germline V gene, CDR1 is MNHEY and CDR2 is SVGEGT. This CDR3 region has 14 residues. The ends lost 5 bases at V and 2 bases at J; junction bases unmatched: 6.

The V and J genes are TRBV14 and TRBJ2-1; 7 bases line up with TRBD1. The V segment lost 0 bases and the J segment 4 bases; nucleotides outside the gene matches: 6. The CDR3 contains 16 residues. In germline, CDR1 is SGHDN, CDR2 FVKESK. In DNA, the CDR3 is TGTGCCAGCAGCCAAGATACGACAGGGAAGTACAATGAGCAGTTCTTC. Its translation is CASSQDTTGKYNEQFF. Filled out from reference TRBV14 and TRBJ2-1, the complete variable domain reads EAGVTQFPSHSVIEKGQTVTLRCDPISGHDNLYWYRRVMGKEIKFLLHFVKESKQDESGMPNNRFLAERTGGTYSTLKVQPAELEDSGVYFCASSQDTTGKYNEQFFGPGTRLTVL.

The rearrangement uses TRBV14 and TRBJ2-1; 9 positions match TRBD2. The V and J ends lost 4 bases and 8 bases, in that order; junction bases with no gene match: 12. Germline CDR1 is SGHDN and CDR2 is FVKESK. The CDR3 loop spans 16 amino acids. The CDR3 region is CASSLGRRGGLDEQFF. In DNA form, the CDR3 reads TGTGCCAGCAGCCTCGGGCGGCGGGGGGGTCTAGATGAGCAGTTCTTC.

This clone was seen a handful of times. The sample has other DNA sequences that encode this CDR3 too. The V call is TRBV30, the J call TRBJ1-6; D perhaps matches TRBD1 (5 bases). The CDR3 is 13 amino acids. Per germline, CDR1 GTSNPN and CDR2 SVGIG (reference sequence). Trimming stripped 5 bases from V and 4 bases from J, with 9 bases between. The CDR3 region is CAWSGGYNSPLHF. In DNA, the CDR3 is TGTGCCTGGTCCGGGGGGTATAATTCACCCCTCCACTTT. The whole variable domain, filled in from reference TRBV30 and TRBJ1-6, reads SQTIHQWPATLVQPVGSPLSLECTVEGTSNPNLYWYRQAAGRGLQLLFYSVGIGQISSEVPQNLSASRPQDRQFILSSKKLLLSDSGFYLCAWSGGYNSPLHFGNGTRLTVT.

The chain carries TRBV5-1 and TRBJ1-2, with 8 bases matching TRBD1. Trimming removed 4 bases from V and 6 bases from J; junction bases left unmatched: 5. Germline V gene sequence: CDR1 SGHRS, CDR2 YFSETQ. CDR3 length: 13 amino acids. CDR3 loop: CASSPGTGNGYTF. The CDR3 coding sequence is TGCGCCAGCAGCCCCGGGACAGGCAATGGCTACACCTTC.

The chain has TRBV7-9 and TRBJ2-2; possibly TRBD1 for D (5 bases). This CDR3 spans 14 amino acids. V lost 1 base, J lost 4 bases, and 7 bases lay in between. In germline, CDR1 is SEHNR, CDR2 FQNEAQ (reference sequence). The chain's CDR3 is CASSLDRGTGELFF. CDR3 coding DNA: TGTGCCAGCAGCTTAGATAGGGGCACCGGGGAGCTGTTTTTT.

V is TRBV4-3 and J is TRBJ2-1; 8 nucleotides align to TRBD1. CDR3 size: 15 residues. With 4 bases clipped from V and 7 bases from J, the junction kept 9 bases outside the gene matches. Germline values: CDR1 LGHNA, CDR2 YSLEER. DNA of the CDR3: TGCGCCAGCAGCCCAGGGGGCGTCTTGAGGAATGAGCAGTTCTTC. Translated, it gives CASSPGGVLRNEQFF.

V is TRBV14 and J is TRBJ1-1; 7 nucleotides match TRBD1. Germline V gene sequence: CDR1 SGHDN, CDR2 FVKESK. The CDR3 is 14 residues long. V lost 6 bases and J lost 5; bases outside the gene matches: 9. DNA of the CDR3: TGTGCCAGCAGAAGACAGGGTAGTGGAACTGAAGCTTTCTTT. It yields the protein CASRRQGSGTEAFF.

This chain joins TRBV19 and TRBJ1-5; no firm D call. Germline V gives CDR1 LNHDA, CDR2 SQIVND (reference sequence). V lost 8 bases to trimming and J lost 6 bases, with 14 bases between them. The CDR3 covers 13 residues. CDR3 protein: CASSGGLGQPQHF. The CDR3 coding sequence is TGTGCCAGTTCCGGAGGGTTGGGTCAGCCCCAGCATTTT. The full variable domain, its missing parts supplied by reference TRBV19 and TRBJ1-5, is DGGITQSPKYLFRKEGQNVTLSCEQNLNHDAMYWYRQDPGQGLRLIYYSQIVNDFQKGDIAEGYSVSREKKESFPLTVTSAQKNPTAFYLCASSGGLGQPQHFGDGTRLSIL.

The chain uses TRBV6-4 and TRBJ1-2, with unresolved D. From germline, CDR1 is MRHNA and CDR2 SNTAGT. The CDR3 runs 13 residues. With 6 bases removed from V and 5 bases from J, the gap between germline ends came to 13 bases. CDR3 residues: CASSPGGFYGYTF. CDR3 nucleotide sequence: TGTGCCAGCAGCCCCGGAGGGTTTTATGGCTACACCTTC.

The chain employs TRBV7-3 and TRBJ1-1; perhaps TRBD1 as D (5 bases). Germline V CDR1 and CDR2: SGHTA, FQGTGA. The CDR3 length is 13 residues. Trimming cost V 4 bases and J 3 bases, with 9 bases left between them. The CDR3 nucleotides read TGTGCCAGCAGCTCCGACAGTTACACTGAAGCTTTCTTT. Protein sequence: CASSSDSYTEAFF.

The chain joins TRBV18 to TRBJ2-6; tentatively, D is TRBD1 (5 bases). V was cut by 2 bases and J by 1 base, with 6 bases left in between. Germline CDR1 is KGHSH and CDR2 is LQKENI. The CDR3 totals 15 residues. As DNA, the CDR3 is TGTGCCAGCTCACCAAAGGGGTCTGGGGCCAACGTCCTGACTTTC. This sequence encodes CASSPKGSGANVLTF.

The CDR3 is CASSPRSSGTGITGELFF. CDR3 nucleotides: TGTGCCAGCTCACCACGTTCTTCCGGGACAGGAATCACCGGGGAGCTGTTTTTT. V usage is TRBV18 and J usage is TRBJ2-2; TRBD1 agrees at 8 bases. The germline CDR1 and CDR2 sequences are KGHSH and LQKENI. The CDR3 length is 18 residues. With V trimmed by 1 base and J by 4 bases, 11 bases remained unmatched.

The J gene is TRBJ2-1, the V gene TRBV5-6; TRBD1 matches 8 bases. V dropped 0 bases and J dropped 9; count of bases not matched to a gene: 5. CDR3 length: 14 amino acids. Looked up from germline, CDR1 is SGHDT and CDR2 is YYEEEE. Here the CDR3 reads CASSLGQGWGEQFF. The DNA for the CDR3 is TGTGCCAGCAGCTTGGGACAGGGGTGGGGTGAGCAGTTCTTC.

This clone has a count of ten or more. The J gene is TRBJ1-3, the V gene TRBV2; the D is unclear. Germline V gene lookup returns CDR1 SNHLY and CDR2 FYNNEI. V was clipped by 4 bases and J by 1 base, with 8 bases between them. This CDR3 is built from 14 residues. The CDR3 nucleotides read TGTGCCAGCAGTGGGGCAGCTTCTGGAAACACCATATATTTT. Residues: CASSGAASGNTIYF.

Only one count was recorded for this clone. The gene calls are TRBV2 and TRBJ1-1, with D possibly matching TRBD1 (5 bases). V lost 5 bases and J 3 bases, leaving 13 bases between the germline ends. Germline V gene lookup returns CDR1 SNHLY and CDR2 FYNNEI. CDR3 length: 14 amino acids. CDR3 region: CASSLTEGYTEAFF. The CDR3 coding sequence is TGTGCCAGCAGTCTGACGGAGGGGTACACTGAAGCTTTCTTT.

The rearrangement links TRBV7-3 to TRBJ1-2, with a possible D match to TRBD1 (6 bases). Trimming removed 1 base from V and 8 bases from J, with 11 bases in between. CDR1 and CDR2 from the germline V gene are SGHTA and FQGTGA. The CDR3 has 13 amino acids. The CDR3 loop reads CASSLSRGVGYTF. CDR3 bases: TGTGCCAGCAGCTTAAGCAGGGGAGTCGGCTACACCTTC.

The chain couples TRBV5-1 to TRBJ1-6; D is uncertain. This CDR3 spans 15 amino acids. V shed 4 bases and J shed 2 bases, with 10 bases lying between them. Looked up from germline, CDR1 is SGHRS and CDR2 is YFSETQ. The CDR3 protein is CASSPFSPYNSPLHF. Written as DNA, the CDR3 is TGCGCCAGCAGCCCCTTTAGCCCCTATAATTCACCCCTCCACTTT.

The chain recombines TRBV19 with TRBJ1-5; no firm D call. CDR3 size: 15 residues. V was clipped by 8 bases and J by 0 bases, with 14 bases between them. Germline V gives CDR1 LNHDA, CDR2 SQIVND (reference sequence). This CDR3 reads CASARDSYSNQPQHF. The DNA for the CDR3 is TGTGCCAGTGCGAGAGACTCTTATAGCAATCAGCCCCAGCATTTT.

This clone was found a few times. The J gene is TRBJ1-6, the V gene TRBV19, with 10 bases fitting TRBD1. Germline V gene sequence: CDR1 LNHDA, CDR2 SQIVND (reference sequence). The ends lost 5 bases at V and 10 bases at J; junction bases unmatched: 8. The length of the CDR3 is 15 residues. This CDR3 reads CASSGRDRGGSPLHF. CDR3 DNA sequence: TGTGCCAGTAGTGGCCGGGACAGGGGCGGCTCACCCCTCCACTTT.

This clone was counted once. The V call is TRBV7-9, the J call TRBJ2-7, with TRBD2 identical over 8 bases. CDR1 and CDR2 (germline): SEHNR, FQNEAQ (reference sequence). The CDR3 covers 13 residues. J gave up 6 bases and V 6 bases, and 7 bases lay outside the gene matches. The CDR3 region has the DNA TGTGCCAGCAGTATGGGCCTAGCGGGCGAGCAGTACTTC. This encodes CASSMGLAGEQYF.

V usage is TRBV18 and J usage is TRBJ2-7; D might be TRBD2 (6 bases). CDR1 and CDR2 (germline): KGHSH, LQKENI. The CDR3 is 13 residues long. Trimming cost V 0 bases and J 4 bases, with 7 bases left between them. The CDR3 DNA reads TGTGCCAGCTCACCACCAGGAGGGTACGAGCAGTACTTC. It translates to CASSPPGGYEQYF.

The chain couples TRBV4-3 to TRBJ2-4, with 11 bases identical to TRBD1. In germline, CDR1 is LGHNA, CDR2 YSLEER. CDR3 length: 17 amino acids. Trimming removed 0 bases from V and 7 bases from J; junction bases left unmatched: 8. The CDR3 DNA reads as TGCGCCAGCAGCCAAGATACCGGGACAGGGGGTATGAACATTCAGTACTTC. Residues: CASSQDTGTGGMNIQYF.

The CDR3 region has the DNA TGTGCCAGCAGTGAAATAGTGAACACTGAAGCTTTCTTT. Amino acid sequence: CASSEIVNTEAFF. V gene TRBV2 combines with J gene TRBJ1-1; no firm D call. V gave up 2 bases and J gave up 0 bases, with 4 bases separating them. Germline lookup yields CDR1 SNHLY and CDR2 FYNNEI. This CDR3 is 13 amino acids long. Using reference TRBV2 and TRBJ1-1 for the parts outside the CDR3, the full variable domain is EPEVTQTPSHQVTQMGQEVILRCVPISNHLYFYWYRQILGQKVEFLVSFYNNEISEKSEIFDDQFSVERPDGSNFTLKIRSTKLEDSAMYFCASSEIVNTEAFFGQGTRLTVV.

The chain joins TRBV6-5 to TRBJ2-5; 10 bases are a match to TRBD1. CDR1 MNHEY and CDR2 SVGAGI come from the germline V gene. The CDR3 extends over 16 amino acids. Losses at the gene ends were 1 base for V and 5 bases for J; bases not matched to a gene: 7. CDR3 in DNA: TGTGCCAGCAGTTACTGGACAGGGGGTGCGCGTGAGACCCAGTACTTC. The encoded protein is CASSYWTGGARETQYF.

This chain joins TRBV7-3 and TRBJ2-7, with D tentatively TRBD2 (5 bases). The CDR3 is 15 residues long. Trimming took off 1 base at V and 1 base at J, with 11 bases between the two ends. CDR1 and CDR2 (germline): SGHTA, FQGTGA. The CDR3 nucleotides are TGTGCCAGCAGCTTAAGGGCTAGCCGGTCCTACGAGCAGTACTTC. This gives the protein CASSLRASRSYEQYF.

J is TRBJ1-3 and V is TRBV27; D not certain. V lost 6 bases, J lost 0 bases, and 9 bases lay in between. Germline CDR1 and CDR2: MNHEY and SMNVEV (reference sequence). CDR3 length: 14 amino acids. The DNA for the CDR3 is TGTGCCAGCAGCACCCTATCCTCTGGAAACACCATATATTTT. It encodes CASSTLSSGNTIYF.